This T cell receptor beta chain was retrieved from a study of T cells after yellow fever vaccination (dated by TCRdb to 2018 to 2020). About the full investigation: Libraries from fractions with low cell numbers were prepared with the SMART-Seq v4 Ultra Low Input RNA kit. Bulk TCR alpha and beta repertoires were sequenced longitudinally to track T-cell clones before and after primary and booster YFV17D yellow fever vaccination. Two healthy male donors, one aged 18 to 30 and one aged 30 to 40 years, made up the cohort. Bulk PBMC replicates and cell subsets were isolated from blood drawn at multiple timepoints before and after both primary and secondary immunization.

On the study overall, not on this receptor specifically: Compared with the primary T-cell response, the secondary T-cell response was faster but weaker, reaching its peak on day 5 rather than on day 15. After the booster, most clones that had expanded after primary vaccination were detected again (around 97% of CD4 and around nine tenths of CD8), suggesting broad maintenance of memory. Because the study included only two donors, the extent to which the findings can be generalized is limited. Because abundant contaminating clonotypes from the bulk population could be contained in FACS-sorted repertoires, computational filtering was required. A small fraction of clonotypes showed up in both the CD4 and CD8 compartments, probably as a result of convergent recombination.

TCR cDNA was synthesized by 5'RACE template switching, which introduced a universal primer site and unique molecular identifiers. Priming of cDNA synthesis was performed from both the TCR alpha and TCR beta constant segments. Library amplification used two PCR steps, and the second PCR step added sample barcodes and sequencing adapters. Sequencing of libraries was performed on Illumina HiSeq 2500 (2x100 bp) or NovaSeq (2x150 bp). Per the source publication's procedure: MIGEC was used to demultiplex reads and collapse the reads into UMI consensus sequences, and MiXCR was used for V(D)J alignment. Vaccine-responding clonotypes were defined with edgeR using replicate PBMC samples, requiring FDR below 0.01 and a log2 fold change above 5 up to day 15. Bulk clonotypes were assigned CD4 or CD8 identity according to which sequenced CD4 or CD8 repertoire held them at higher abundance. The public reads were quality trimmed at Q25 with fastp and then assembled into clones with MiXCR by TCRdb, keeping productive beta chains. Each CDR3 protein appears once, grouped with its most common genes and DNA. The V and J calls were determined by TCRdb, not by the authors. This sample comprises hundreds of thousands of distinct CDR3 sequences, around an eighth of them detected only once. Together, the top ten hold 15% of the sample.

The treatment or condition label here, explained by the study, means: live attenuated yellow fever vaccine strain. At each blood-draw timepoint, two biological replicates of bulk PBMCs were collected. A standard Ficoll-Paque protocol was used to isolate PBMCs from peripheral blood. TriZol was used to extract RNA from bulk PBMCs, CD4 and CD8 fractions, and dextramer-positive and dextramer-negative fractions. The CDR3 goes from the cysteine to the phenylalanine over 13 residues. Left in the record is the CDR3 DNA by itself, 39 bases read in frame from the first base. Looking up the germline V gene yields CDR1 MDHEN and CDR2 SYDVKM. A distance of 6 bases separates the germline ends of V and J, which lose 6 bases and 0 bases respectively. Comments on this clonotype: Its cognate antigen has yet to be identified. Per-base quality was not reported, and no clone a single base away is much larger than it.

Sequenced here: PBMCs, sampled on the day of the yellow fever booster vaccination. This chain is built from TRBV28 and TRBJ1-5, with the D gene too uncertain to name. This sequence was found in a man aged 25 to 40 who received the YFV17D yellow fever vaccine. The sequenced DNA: TGTGCCAGCAGAGATTATAGCAATCAGCCCCAGCATTTT. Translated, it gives CASRDYSNQPQHF. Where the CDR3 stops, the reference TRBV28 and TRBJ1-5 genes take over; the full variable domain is DVKVTQSSRYLVKRTGEKVFLECVQDMDHENMFWYRQDPGLGLRLIYFSYDVKMKEKGDIPEGYSVSREKKERFSLILESASTNQTSMYLCASRDYSNQPQHFGDGTRLSIL.